This T cell receptor beta chain was captured by sequencing in a study of T cells in Graves' hyperthyroidism and ophthalmopathy. The CDR3 runs 13 residues. Trimming removed 9 bases from V and 1 base from J, with 12 bases in between. Germline-derived CDR1 and CDR2 are MNHEY and SVGAGI. There were TCR beta CDR3 regions amplified from RNA transcripts. RT-PCR in the first round (using the HTBI primer set) targeted the TCR CDR3. TCRdb independently ran MiXCR on the multiplex PCR reads; one entry per CDR3 protein. The sample carries roughly 570,000 distinct CDR3 sequences, 46% recorded once. Over 18 months, lack of ophthalmopathy progression marked Graves' hyperthyroidism as stable.

Sequenced material: peripheral blood or thyroid tissue (not recorded which). The rearrangement uses TRBV6-5 and TRBJ1-1; D not certain. The origin of this receptor is a woman aged 18-29 years with Graves' hyperthyroidism. CDR3 loop: CASNLPGNTEAFF. CDR3 coding DNA: TGTGCCAGTAACCTCCCGGGGAACACTGAAGCTTTCTTT.